This T cell receptor (beta chain) is drawn from a study of graft-versus-host responses after intestinal transplantation. Study observations and caveats: Those patients showing graft-donor T cell macrochimerism displayed high graft-versus-host to host-versus-graft clonal ratios in allografts.

The method was immunoSEQ multiplex PCR; TCRdb's version includes in-frame clones alone and lacks a portion of them. The sample lists about 40,000 clones, 75% to 95% seen once, with 2.3% in the top ten. This clone occurred a few times. Its antigen remains unknown. The source of this sequence is a human patient who received an intestinal transplant, so some T cells may come from the graft donor. This material consisted of PBMCs, taken 300 to 320 days after intestinal transplant.

The CDR3 reads CASSPGTHGGEKLFF. CDR3 coding DNA: TGTGCCAGCAGCCCTGGGACTCACGGGGGGGAAAAACTGTTTTTT. V usage is TRBV9 and J usage is TRBJ1-4; TRBD1 might be the D (5 bases). Per germline, CDR1 SGDLS and CDR2 YYNGEE. Trimming stripped 4 bases from V and 8 bases from J, with 18 bases between. CDR3 size: 15 residues.